Following are 22 T cell receptor beta chains from one sample sequenced in a study of cytomegalovirus exposure and HLA in healthy donors. The PCR was carried out with 60 Vbeta primers and 13 Jbeta primers. Here immunoSEQ multiplex PCR was the method, and the copy in TCRdb shows in-frame clones only, minus some. The sample shows about 250,000 clones, 85% to 95% of them seen only once. Input material: PBMCs. These TCRs come from a girl between 2 and 10 years old in good health and CMV-seronegative.

The rearrangement uses TRBV2 and TRBJ2-1, with TRBD2 as a possible D gene (7 bases). The CDR3 runs 14 residues. The V gene's germline CDR1 is SNHLY and CDR2 FYNNEI. V was cut by 8 bases and J by 2 bases, with 13 bases left in between. CDR3 sequence reads: CASVGRGAYNEQFF. The CDR3 DNA follows: TGTGCCAGCGTGGGGAGGGGGGCCTACAATGAGCAGTTCTTC.

This clone appeared a single time. The genes are TRBV7-9 and TRBJ2-5; no reliable D call. Germline loops: CDR1 SEHNR, CDR2 FQNEAQ (reference sequence). V was clipped by 1 base and J by 1 base, with 4 bases between them. The length of the CDR3 is 13 residues. This chain's CDR3 is CASSLVAQETQYF. The CDR3 nucleotides are TGTGCCAGCAGCTTAGTGGCCCAAGAGACCCAGTACTTC.

This chain joins TRBV28 and TRBJ2-1; 10 nucleotides agree with TRBD2. Per germline, CDR1 MDHEN and CDR2 SYDVKM. The CDR3 runs to 15 residues. V trimming: 5 bases; J trimming: 5 bases; junction bases outside the gene matches: 6. The CDR3 DNA follows: TGTGCCAGCAGTGGTCTAGCGGGGGAGGACAATGAGCAGTTCTTC. Translation gives CASSGLAGEDNEQFF.

The V call is TRBV18, the J call TRBJ2-5; D remains unclear. Germline V CDR1 and CDR2: KGHSH, LQKENI. V lost 2 bases and J lost 2, with 6 bases in between. The CDR3 contains 13 residues. The CDR3 loop is CASSPAVQETQYF. As DNA, the CDR3 is TGTGCCAGCTCACCAGCGGTGCAAGAGACCCAGTACTTC.

The chain employs TRBV5-1 and TRBJ2-5, with TRBD1 identical over 8 bases. The J call may be incorrect, as the DNA end agrees better with TRBJ2-7. In germline, CDR1 is SGHRS, CDR2 YFSETQ. The CDR3 runs 15 residues. The CDR3 DNA sequence: TGCGCCAGCAGCTTTTTCCAGGGGACAGGCTACGAGCAGTACTTC. This encodes CASSFFQGTGYEQYF.

The V gene is TRBV10-3, the J gene TRBJ2-2; 10 nucleotides line up with TRBD1. This CDR3 is 14 amino acids long. The J segment lost 6 bases and the V segment lost 7 bases, leaving 5 bases of the junction unmatched. Germline V gives CDR1 ENHRY, CDR2 SYGVKD. CDR3 amino acids: CAITRTGGPGELFF. In nucleotides, the CDR3 is TGTGCCATCACCCGGACAGGGGGGCCCGGGGAGCTGTTTTTT.

The chain recombines TRBV6-5 with TRBJ1-5; 9 bases match TRBD1. The trim removed 4 bases at V and 5 bases at J, leaving 9 bases unmatched. Germline V CDR1 and CDR2: MNHEY, SVGAGI. This CDR3 has 16 amino acids. The CDR3 spells CASSSIQGAVDQPQHF. The CDR3 DNA is TGTGCCAGCAGTTCCATACAGGGGGCGGTCGATCAGCCCCAGCATTTT.

V usage is TRBV5-1 and J usage is TRBJ2-7, with D perhaps TRBD1 (6 bases). The CDR3 is 13 residues long. Germline V gene lookup returns CDR1 SGHRS and CDR2 YFSETQ. The V gene lost 4 bases and the J gene lost 2 bases, with 10 bases spanning the gap. The CDR3 sequence: CASSPDRTYEQYF. CDR3 DNA: TGCGCCAGCAGCCCTGACAGGACCTACGAGCAGTACTTC.

The chain uses TRBV6-6 and TRBJ1-5; 7 bases are shared with TRBD1. J lost 3 bases, V lost 11 bases, and 7 bases had no gene match. This CDR3 region has 13 residues. Germline V CDR1 and CDR2: MNHNY, SVGAGI (reference sequence). CDR3 amino acids: CAGGQILNQPQHF. The CDR3 DNA sequence: TGTGCCGGGGGACAGATTCTCAATCAGCCCCAGCATTTT.

The chain is built from TRBV29-1 and TRBJ1-2, with TRBD1 matching over 8 bases. V dropped 6 bases and J dropped 3; count of bases not matched to a gene: 6. The CDR3 is 13 residues long. Germline V CDR1 and CDR2: SQVTM, ANQGSEA. CDR3 bases: TGCAGCGTCCCGGGACAGGAACACTATGGCTACACCTTC. It is translated as CSVPGQEHYGYTF.

This chain joins TRBV4-1 and TRBJ2-7, with D perhaps matching TRBD2 (5 bases). CDR3 length: 15 amino acids. Trimming cost V 1 base and J 4 bases, with 14 bases left between them. Germline values: CDR1 MGHRA, CDR2 YSYEKL. The CDR3 spells CASSQALAATYEQYF. As DNA, the CDR3 is TGCGCCAGCAGCCAAGCCCTAGCTGCTACTTACGAGCAGTACTTC.

J is TRBJ1-2 and V is TRBV28, with 8 nucleotides matching TRBD1. V dropped 7 bases and J dropped 7; count of bases not matched to a gene: 8. The germline gives CDR1 MDHEN, CDR2 SYDVKM. The CDR3 has 13 amino acids. Here the CDR3 DNA reads TGTGCCAGCACTCCTGACAGGGGTGCTGGCTACACCTTC. Translated: CASTPDRGAGYTF.

The chain has TRBV19 and TRBJ2-3; TRBD2 aligns across 11 bases. Losses at the gene ends were 6 bases for V and 2 bases for J; bases not matched to a gene: 4. The CDR3 contains 15 residues. Germline V gene sequence: CDR1 LNHDA, CDR2 SQIVND (reference sequence). The CDR3: CASSKTSGNTDTQYF. The CDR3 DNA follows: TGTGCCAGTAGCAAGACTAGCGGGAACACAGATACGCAGTATTTT.

The chain links TRBV6-4 to TRBJ2-3, with a weak D call TRBD2 (6 bases). The ends were cut back, 11 bases at V and 6 bases at J, with 21 bases in the middle. This CDR3 comprises 14 residues. CDR1 MRHNA and CDR2 SNTAGT come from the germline V gene. DNA of the CDR3: TGTGCCGACGGGACTCACACCCTTGGGGATACGCAGTATTTT. Protein: CADGTHTLGDTQYF.

V is TRBV27 and J is TRBJ1-2, with 9 bases lining up with TRBD1. This CDR3 region has 15 residues. The ends lost 8 bases at V and 8 bases at J; junction bases unmatched: 15. Per the germline V gene, CDR1 is MNHEY and CDR2 is SMNVEV (reference sequence). CDR3 in DNA: TGTGCCAGCGGGTCATCGGGACAGGGTATACGAGGCTACACCTTC. This translates into CASGSSGQGIRGYTF.

This clone was seen a single time. This chain joins TRBV5-5 and TRBJ2-7; D not certain. V was shortened by 2 bases and J by 2 bases, with 8 bases between the two germline ends. The CDR3 is made up of 13 amino acids. Germline CDR1 reads SGHKS; CDR2 reads YYEKEE (reference sequence). This CDR3 is CASSLDLTYEQYF. CDR3 nucleotides: TGTGCCAGCAGCTTAGACTTAACCTACGAGCAGTACTTC.

The V gene is TRBV5-1, the J gene TRBJ1-4, with D possibly being TRBD1 (5 bases). Trimming shortened V by 0 bases and J by 3 bases, and 6 bases separated the two germline ends. The CDR3 covers 14 residues. The germline CDR1 and CDR2 sequences are SGHRS and YFSETQ. The CDR3 protein is CASSLGGANEKLFF. CDR3 DNA: TGCGCCAGCAGCTTGGGGGGGGCTAATGAAAAACTGTTTTTT.

J is TRBJ2-7 and V is TRBV5-4; TRBD2 matches 7 bases. Germline V gives CDR1 SGHNT, CDR2 YYREEE (reference sequence). The CDR3 has 16 amino acids. J was trimmed by 0 bases and V by 0 bases; bases with no gene match: 6. The DNA for the CDR3 is TGTGCCAGCAGCTTGGAGGCCGGGGGGAACTCCTACGAGCAGTACTTC. Its protein is CASSLEAGGNSYEQYF. Full variable domain (remainder filled in from reference TRBV5-4 and TRBJ2-7): ETGVTQSPTHLIKTRGQQVTLRCSSQSGHNTVSWYQQALGQGPQFIFQYYREEENGRGNFPPRFSGLQFPNYSSELNVNALELDDSALYLCASSLEAGGNSYEQYFGPGTRLTVT.

J is TRBJ1-1 and V is TRBV19, with a tentative D call TRBD1 (6 bases). The CDR3 runs to 17 residues. V was shortened by 1 base and J by 0 bases, with 15 bases between the two germline ends. Germline CDR1 LNHDA, CDR2 SQIVND (reference sequence). The CDR3 region has the DNA TGTGCCAGTAGTATAGTCGTCCCCACAGGGTTGAACACTGAAGCTTTCTTT. Its translation is CASSIVVPTGLNTEAFF.

The genes are TRBV6-6 and TRBJ1-4; D is possibly TRBD1 (5 bases). Deletions cut 5 bases from V and 0 bases from J, with 10 bases between. Germline V lookup: CDR1 MNHNY, CDR2 SVGAGI (reference sequence). CDR3 length: 15 residues. The CDR3 DNA sequence: TGTGCCAGCAGTGGGAGGGGTGCAACTAATGAAAAACTGTTTTTT. This sequence encodes CASSGRGATNEKLFF.

This chain uses TRBV28 with TRBJ2-2, with a tentative D call TRBD2 (5 bases). This CDR3 has 15 amino acids. Germline assignment: CDR1 MDHEN and CDR2 SYDVKM. The V end was cut by 7 bases, the J end by 2 bases, with 14 bases between. CDR3 sequence: CASMTVAFNTGELFF. The CDR3 bases are TGTGCCAGCATGACGGTAGCGTTCAACACCGGGGAGCTGTTTTTT.

The chain recombines TRBV30 with TRBJ1-6; a possible D gene is TRBD1 (5 bases). Trimming took off 1 base at V and 8 bases at J, with 12 bases between the two ends. Germline V lookup: CDR1 GTSNPN, CDR2 SVGIG (reference sequence). This CDR3 region has 14 residues. CDR3 loop: CAWSGKGYYSPLHF. In nucleotides, the CDR3 is TGTGCCTGGAGTGGCAAGGGGTATTATTCACCCCTCCACTTT.